A selection of T cell receptor beta chains follows, all from one sample in a study of cytomegalovirus exposure and HLA in healthy donors. Assay used: immunoSEQ multiplex PCR; TCRdb lists only in-frame clones, some missing. The sample includes approximately 100,000 clones, 64% of them seen just once. Material: PBMCs. The receptors originated from a human donor in good health. CDR3s include the opening cysteine and the closing phenylalanine or tryptophan. Fields, in order: D gene, J gene, V gene, clone size, CDR3 length, CDR3 DNA, CDR3 protein. The D gene is left open where the match is weak. Expanded clones are given a class, and other clones once, few, many or no size at all.

. | TRBJ1-3 | TRBV15 | . | 16 | TGTGCCACCAGCAGAGATTACGGGACTTCCGGAAACACCATATATTTT | CATSRDYGTSGNTIYF
. | TRBJ1-1 | TRBV29-1 | once | 14 | TGCAGCGCGATTCCCAGGGCAGGGAACACTGAAGCTTTCTTT | CSAIPRAGNTEAFF
. | TRBJ1-4 | TRBV18 | . | 16 | TGTGCCAGCTCACCACCTACGGGGGGCACTAATGAAAAACTGTTTTTT | CASSPPTGGTNEKLFF
. | TRBJ1-4 | TRBV19 | . | 12 | TGTGCCAGTACGTTCTCTAATGAAAAACTGTTTTTT | CASTFSNEKLFF
. | TRBJ2-3 | TRBV11-3 | . | 16 | TGTGCCAGCAGCTTGGGCACGGGACATCGCGCGGATACGCAGTATTTT | CASSLGTGHRADTQYF
. | TRBJ1-2 | TRBV4-3 | once | 15 | TGCGCCAGCAGCCGCCCTTCGGGAGGGGACTATGGCTACACCTTC | CASSRPSGGDYGYTF
. | TRBJ2-7 | TRBV6-6 | . | 11 | TGTGCCAGCAGTACCAGCTACGAGCAGTACTTC | CASSTSYEQYF
. | TRBJ2-7 | TRBV6-1 | once | 12 | TGTGCCAGCAAAGGGGGGGTAAACGAGCAGTACTTC | CASKGGVNEQYF
. | TRBJ2-6 | TRBV7-2 | few | 14 | TGTGCCAGCAGGTCTAGAGCTGGGGCCAACGTCCTGACTTTC | CASRSRAGANVLTF
TRBD2 | TRBJ2-2 | TRBV7-2 | . | 18 | TGTGCCAGCAGCTTACGCCTAAGGACTAGCGGGGACACCGGGGAGCTGTTTTTT | CASSLRLRTSGDTGELFF
. | TRBJ2-4 | TRBV4-1 | . | 15 | TGCGCCAGCAGCCAAATACAGGCACCTGGCAACATTCAGTACTTC | CASSQIQAPGNIQYF
. | TRBJ1-6 | TRBV7-6 | . | 13 | TGTGCTAGCAGCTTAGACAGGAATTCACCCCTCCACTTT | CASSLDRNSPLHF
. | TRBJ2-5 | TRBV12-5 | . | 15 | TGTGCTAGTGGTTTGGTACGCAGGCGACGAGAGACCCAGTACTTC | CASGLVRRRRETQYF
TRBD1 | TRBJ2-3 | TRBV18 | . | 17 | TGTGCCAGCTCATTTTCACAGGGGACACACAGCGTAGATACGCAGTATTTT | CASSFSQGTHSVDTQYF
. | TRBJ1-5 | TRBV25-1 | . | 13 | TGTGCCAGCAGTGAACGAGTTAATCAGCCCCAGCATTTT | CASSERVNQPQHF
TRBD1 | TRBJ2-1 | TRBV18 | . | 13 | TGTGCCACGACACGACAGGGAAGAAATGAGCAGTTCTTC | CATTRQGRNEQFF